This is a list of T cell receptor beta chains from one sample in a study of blood T cell repertoires in COVID-19. The method was immunoSEQ multiplex PCR; TCRdb's version includes in-frame clones alone and lacks a portion of them. The sample lists roughly 200,000 clones, roughly 80% seen once, with approximately 13% in the top ten. Sample: peripheral blood. These receptors came from a man aged 50 to 60 who had recovered from COVID-19. Each CDR3 is given with its conserved first and last residue. D genes are given only for firm matches. Not all rows give a size; the values are once, few, many and, for expanded clones, a class.

>TRBJ2-1|TRBV18|TRBD2|-
TGTGCCAGCTCACCGTTGGGACTAGCGGGAGGCTATGAGCAGTTCTTC
CASSPLGLAGGYEQFF
>TRBJ2-2|TRBV4-1|-|-
TGCGCCAGCAGCCAAGAGGCTAGCCTGAACACCGGGGAGCTGTTTTTT
CASSQEASLNTGELFF
>TRBJ2-7|TRBV6-5|-|few
TGTGCCAGTACTCCAAGCGGAGCCCTCTCCTACGAGCAGTACTTC
CASTPSGALSYEQYF
>TRBJ2-3|TRBV9|-|once
TGTGCCAGCAGCGTCGGAGGGTTTGGCACAGATACGCAGTATTTT
CASSVGGFGTDTQYF
>TRBJ2-5|TRBV6-5|TRBD2|-
TGTGCCAGCTTCGCGGGAGCTCAAGAGACCCAGTACTTC
CASFAGAQETQYF
>TRBJ1-5|TRBV27|-|few
TGTGCCAGCAGTCCGCTGGACAAGCAGCCCCAGCATTTT
CASSPLDKQPQHF
>TRBJ2-3|TRBV3-1/TRBV3-2|TRBD2|-
TGTGCCAGCAGCCAAGAACTAGCGGGACAAGATACGCAGTATTTT
CASSQELAGQDTQYF
>TRBJ2-5|TRBV19|TRBD1|-
TGTGCCAGCAGGGGGCTGCAAGAGACCCAGTACTTC
CASRGLQETQYF
>TRBJ2-5|TRBV25-1|-|-
TGTGCCAGCAGTGACGGGGAGACCCAGTACTTC
CASSDGETQYF
>TRBJ2-7|TRBV15|-|-
TGTGCCACCAGCAGAGGACAGAACTCCTACGAGCAGTACTTC
CATSRGQNSYEQYF
>TRBJ2-7|TRBV27|TRBD2|-
TGTGCCAGCAGTTTCCGTGGACTAGCGGGAGGGCACGGGGAGCAGTACTTC
CASSFRGLAGGHGEQYF
>TRBJ2-7|TRBV7-2|TRBD2|-
TGTGCCAGCAGGTTGACTAGCGGGAGAACCTACGAGCAGTACTTC
CASRLTSGRTYEQYF
>TRBJ2-7|TRBV6-6|-|-
TGTGCCAGCAGTAATCTACAGGAACGAACGTCCTACGAGCAGTACTTC
CASSNLQERTSYEQYF
>TRBJ2-5|TRBV7-7|-|-
TGTGCCAGCAGCTTATTAGGGACAAGCCAAGAGACCCAGTACTTC
CASSLLGTSQETQYF
>TRBJ2-5|TRBV14|-|-
TGTGCCAGCGGACAGTCCTCGGGGGAGACCCAGTACTTC
CASGQSSGETQYF
>TRBJ2-3|TRBV21-1|-|-
TGTGCCAGCAGCAAAGAGGTTGGACTAGCGGGAGAAGTAACAGATACGCAGTATTTT
CASSKEVGLAGEVTDTQYF
>TRBJ2-6|TRBV6-2/TRBV6-3|TRBD1|-
TGTGCCAGCAGTTACCTGACAGGGGCCGGCTCTGGGGCCAACGTCCTGACTTTC
CASSYLTGAGSGANVLTF
>TRBJ2-1|TRBV5-1|-|once
TGCGCCAGCAGTCCGAGCTCCTACAATGAGCAGTTCTTC
CASSPSSYNEQFF
>TRBJ2-5|TRBV6-1|TRBD2|-
TGTGCCAGCAGTGATCGTGCGGCGACTAGCGTTGAGACCCAGTACTTC
CASSDRAATSVETQYF
>TRBJ2-3|TRBV4-2|TRBD2|once
TGTGCCAGCAGCCAAGGCGGGGGGCCAGATACGCAGTATTTT
CASSQGGGPDTQYF
>TRBJ2-5|TRBV9|TRBD1|-
TGTGCCAGCAGCGTAGTGGGCAGGGGGCGGGGAGAGACCCAGTACTTC
CASSVVGRGRGETQYF
>TRBJ1-4|TRBV5-1|TRBD1|few
TGCGCCAGCAGCTTCGGGACAGCTGAAAAACTGTTTTTT
CASSFGTAEKLFF
>TRBJ2-3|TRBV11-2|TRBD2|-
TGTGCCAGCAGCCCCGTGGGGGGGAATGATGATACGCAGTATTTT
CASSPVGGNDDTQYF
>TRBJ2-7|TRBV2|-|-
TGTGCCAGCTGCGGCGGGTATTCCTACGAGCAGTACTTC
CASCGGYSYEQYF
>TRBJ1-1|TRBV6-5|-|once
TGTGCCAGCAGTTATGGGGAGTGGAGCACTGAAGCTTTCTTT
CASSYGEWSTEAFF